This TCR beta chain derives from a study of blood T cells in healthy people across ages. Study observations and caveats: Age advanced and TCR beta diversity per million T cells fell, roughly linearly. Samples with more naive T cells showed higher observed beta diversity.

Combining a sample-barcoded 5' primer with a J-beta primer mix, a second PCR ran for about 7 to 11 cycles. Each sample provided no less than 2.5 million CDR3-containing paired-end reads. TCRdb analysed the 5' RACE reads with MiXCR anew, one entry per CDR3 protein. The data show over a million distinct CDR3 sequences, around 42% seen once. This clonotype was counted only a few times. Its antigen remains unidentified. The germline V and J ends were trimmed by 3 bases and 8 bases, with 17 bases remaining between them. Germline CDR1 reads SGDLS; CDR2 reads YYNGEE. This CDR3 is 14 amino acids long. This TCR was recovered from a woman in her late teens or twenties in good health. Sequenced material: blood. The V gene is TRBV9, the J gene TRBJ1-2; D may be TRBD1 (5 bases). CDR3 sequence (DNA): TGTGCCAGCAGCGGTGTGCTGCCTGGGGGAGGCTACACCTTC. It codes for CASSGVLPGGGYTF.